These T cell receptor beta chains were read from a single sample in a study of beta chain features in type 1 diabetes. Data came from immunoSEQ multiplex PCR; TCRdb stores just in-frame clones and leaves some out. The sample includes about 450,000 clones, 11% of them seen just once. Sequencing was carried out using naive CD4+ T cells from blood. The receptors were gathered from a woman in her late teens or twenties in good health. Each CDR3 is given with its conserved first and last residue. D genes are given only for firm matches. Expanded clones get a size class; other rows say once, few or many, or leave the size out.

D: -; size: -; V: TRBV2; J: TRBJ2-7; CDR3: CASNGATYEQYF; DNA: TGTGCCAGCAATGGCGCTACCTACGAGCAGTACTTC
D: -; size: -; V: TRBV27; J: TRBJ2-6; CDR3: CASSVQGTGANVLTF; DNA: TGTGCCAGCAGCGTGCAGGGGACGGGGGCCAACGTCCTGACTTTC
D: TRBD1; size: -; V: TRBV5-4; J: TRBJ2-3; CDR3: CASSPGQSTDTQYF; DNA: TGTGCCAGCAGCCCGGGACAGAGCACAGATACGCAGTATTTT
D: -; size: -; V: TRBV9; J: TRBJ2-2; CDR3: CASSVAGANTGELFF; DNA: TGTGCCAGCAGCGTAGCCGGGGCGAACACCGGGGAGCTGTTTTTT
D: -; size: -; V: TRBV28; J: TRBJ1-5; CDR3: CPPGTGCNQPQHF; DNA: TGTCCCCCAGGCACAGGCTGCAATCAGCCCCAGCATTTT
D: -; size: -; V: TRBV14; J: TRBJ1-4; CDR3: CASSQRQTTNEKLFF; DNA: TGTGCCAGCAGCCAGCGACAGACAACTAATGAAAAACTGTTTTTT
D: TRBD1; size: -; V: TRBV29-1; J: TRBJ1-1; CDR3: CSVYSGTGAFF; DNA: TGCAGCGTTTATAGCGGGACAGGGGCTTTCTTT
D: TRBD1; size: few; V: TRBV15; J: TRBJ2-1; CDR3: CATSRGTRTGGKNEQFF; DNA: TGTGCCACCAGCAGGGGCACCAGGACAGGGGGAAAGAATGAGCAGTTCTTC
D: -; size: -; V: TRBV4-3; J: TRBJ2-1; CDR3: CASSARPGYSYNEQFF; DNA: TGCGCCAGCAGCGCCCGTCCGGGATACTCCTACAATGAGCAGTTCTTC
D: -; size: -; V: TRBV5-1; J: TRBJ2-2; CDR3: CASSEGQSFAGELFF; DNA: TGCGCCAGCAGCGAAGGACAGTCATTCGCCGGGGAGCTGTTTTTT
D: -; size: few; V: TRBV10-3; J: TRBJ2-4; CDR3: CAISDAQSENIQYF; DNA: TGTGCCATCAGTGACGCGCAGTCGGAAAACATTCAGTACTTC
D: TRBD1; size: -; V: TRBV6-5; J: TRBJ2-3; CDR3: CASRRTGTADTQYF; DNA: TGTGCCAGCAGGAGGACAGGGACCGCAGATACGCAGTATTTT
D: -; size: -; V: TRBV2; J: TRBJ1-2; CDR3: CASSEGTSHGYTF; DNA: TGTGCCAGCAGTGAAGGGACTTCTCATGGCTACACCTTC
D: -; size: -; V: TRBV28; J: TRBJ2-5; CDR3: CASSSSQGTQYF; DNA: TGTGCCAGCAGTTCCTCCCAGGGGACCCAGTACTTC
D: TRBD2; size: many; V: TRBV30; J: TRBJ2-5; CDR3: CAWDRLGGLAIETQYF; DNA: TGTGCCTGGGATCGGCTGGGAGGACTAGCAATAGAGACCCAGTACTTC
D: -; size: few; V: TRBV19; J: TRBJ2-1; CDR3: CASSDLGGSYNEQFF; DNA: TGTGCCAGTAGTGACTTGGGCGGTTCCTACAATGAGCAGTTCTTC
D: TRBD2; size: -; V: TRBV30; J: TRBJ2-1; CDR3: CAWSYGTSLEQFF; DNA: TGTGCCTGGAGTTATGGGACTAGCCTGGAGCAGTTCTTC
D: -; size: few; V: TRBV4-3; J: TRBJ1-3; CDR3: CASRFAGGNTIYF; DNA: TGCGCCAGCAGGTTCGCAGGCGGAAACACCATATATTTT
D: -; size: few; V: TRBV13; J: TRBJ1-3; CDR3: CASSFMGTGNTIYF; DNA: TGTGCCAGCAGCTTCATGGGGACTGGAAACACCATATATTTT
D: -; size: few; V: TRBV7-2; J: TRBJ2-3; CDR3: CASSLVPQGHTQYF; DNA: TGTGCCAGCAGCTTAGTACCCCAGGGACATACGCAGTATTTT
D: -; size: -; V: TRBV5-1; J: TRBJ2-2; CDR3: CASRQGEELFF; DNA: TGCGCCAGCAGGCAGGGAGAGGAGCTGTTTTTT
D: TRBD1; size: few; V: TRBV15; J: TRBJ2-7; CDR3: CATKPGGLYEQYF; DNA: TGTGCAACTAAACCAGGGGGCCTCTACGAGCAGTACTTC
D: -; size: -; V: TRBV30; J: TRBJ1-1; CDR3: CAGSRQVNTEAFF; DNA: TGTGCCGGTAGCCGACAGGTGAACACTGAAGCTTTCTTT
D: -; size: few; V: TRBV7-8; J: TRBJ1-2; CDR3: CASSERSGGGYTF; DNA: TGTGCCAGCAGCGAACGGTCAGGCGGGGGCTACACCTTC
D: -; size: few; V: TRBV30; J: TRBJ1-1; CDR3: CAWSGWGVTEAFF; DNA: TGTGCCTGGAGTGGGTGGGGTGTTACTGAAGCTTTCTTT
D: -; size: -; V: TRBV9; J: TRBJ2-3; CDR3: CASSVVPNTDTQYF; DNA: TGTGCCAGCAGCGTAGTTCCGAACACAGATACGCAGTATTTT
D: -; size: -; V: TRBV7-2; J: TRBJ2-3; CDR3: CASSPGADTQYF; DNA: TGTGCCAGCAGCCCGGGGGCAGATACGCAGTATTTT
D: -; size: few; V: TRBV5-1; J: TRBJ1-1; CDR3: CASSLETRNTEAFF; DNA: TGCGCCAGCAGCCTTGAGACGAGGAACACTGAAGCTTTCTTT
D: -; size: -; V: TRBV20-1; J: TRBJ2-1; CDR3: CSAENYNEQFF; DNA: TGCAGTGCGGAGAACTACAATGAGCAGTTCTTC
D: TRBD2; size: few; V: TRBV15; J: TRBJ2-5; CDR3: CATGAGKRGGETQYF; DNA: TGTGCCACCGGGGCCGGAAAGCGGGGTGGAGAGACCCAGTACTTC
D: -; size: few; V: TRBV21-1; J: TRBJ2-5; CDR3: CASSPSSGETQYF; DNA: TGTGCCAGCAGCCCTTCGAGCGGAGAGACCCAGTACTTC
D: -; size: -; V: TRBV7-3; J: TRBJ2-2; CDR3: CASSSYSNGELFF; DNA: TGTGCCAGCAGCTCGTATAGCAACGGGGAGCTGTTTTTT
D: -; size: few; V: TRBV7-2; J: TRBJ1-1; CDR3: CASSLVGLTEAFF; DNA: TGTGCCAGCAGCTTAGTGGGCTTAACTGAAGCTTTCTTT
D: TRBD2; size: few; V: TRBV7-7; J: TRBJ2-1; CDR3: CASSLRYSGGINEQFF; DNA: TGTGCCAGCAGCCTTCGGTATAGCGGGGGAATCAATGAGCAGTTCTTC
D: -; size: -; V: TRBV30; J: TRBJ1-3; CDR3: CAWSVRGRSGNTIYF; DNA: TGTGCCTGGAGTGTAAGGGGCCGCTCTGGAAACACCATATATTTT
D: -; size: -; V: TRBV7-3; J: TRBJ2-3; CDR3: CASSRIPQTTDTQYF; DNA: TGTGCCAGCAGCCGGATCCCACAGACCACAGATACGCAGTATTTT
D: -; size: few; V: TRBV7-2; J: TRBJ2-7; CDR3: CASSLALGEQYF; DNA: TGTGCCAGCAGCTTAGCGCTTGGGGAGCAGTACTTC
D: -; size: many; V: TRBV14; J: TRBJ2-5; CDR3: CASSRAETQYF; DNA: TGTGCCAGCAGCCGGGCTGAGACCCAGTACTTC